This T cell receptor beta chain was identified during a study of patients and donors after allogeneic stem cell transplantation. V dropped 0 bases and J dropped 8 bases, with 12 bases sitting between them. This CDR3 has 14 amino acids. Germline V gives CDR1 SGHDT, CDR2 YYEEEE. In TCRdb, the RT-PCR reads were re-called with MiXCR into one record per CDR3 protein. This table holds roughly 960,000 distinct CDR3 sequences, about a sixth found once. Sequences were obtained from blood, either unsorted or a sorted T cell fraction (not recorded which). This sequence was found in a human donor who was either an allogeneic HSCT recipient or a stem cell or donor lymphocyte infusion donor (not recorded which). It is not recorded whose cells these are; they may come from a transplant donor. The V call is TRBV5-6, the J call TRBJ2-1; D is possibly TRBD1 (6 bases). Written as DNA, the CDR3 is TGTGCCAGCAGCTTGGGGGGCAGGGGCCATGAGCAGTTCTTC. It encodes CASSLGGRGHEQFF.